These 24 T cell receptor beta chains originate from one sample sequenced in a study of regulatory T cells in long-lasting Graves disease. TCR beta libraries were built with iRepertoire HTBI primers and Arm-PCR of CDR3 regions. One entry per CDR3 protein, called by TCRdb with MiXCR from the multiplex PCR reads. The sample holds 650,000 to 700,000 distinct CDR3 sequences; approximately 29% are singletons and the top ten take around 42%. Documented time point: persistent/refractory GD, antithyroid drugs over 5 years with positive TRAb. PBMCs were the source of the RNA used for TCR sequencing. Here the sequenced sample was peripheral blood mononuclear cells (PBMCs), taken when the disease was refractory, from a patient treated with antithyroid drugs. These receptors were taken from a female donor with Graves disease.

This clonotype was detected only a few times. The V gene is TRBV9, the J gene TRBJ2-4; 9 nucleotides agree with TRBD1. CDR1 SGDLS and CDR2 YYNGEE come from the germline V gene. After removal of 4 bases from V and 6 bases from J, the junction contained 5 bases not matched to a gene. This CDR3 has 14 residues. CDR3: CASSRGGQGNIQYF. CDR3 in DNA: TGTGCCAGCAGCCGAGGGGGACAGGGAAACATTCAGTACTTC.

There are many counts of this clonotype. The chain is built from TRBV3-1 and TRBJ1-4, with D uncertain. Germline CDR1 is LGHDT and CDR2 is YNNKEL (reference sequence). The ends were cut back, 3 bases at V and 3 bases at J, with 11 bases in the middle. The length of the CDR3 is 15 residues. The CDR3 coding sequence is TGTGCCAGCAGCCATGAGGGTTCGGCTAATGAAAAACTGTTTTTT. Encoded protein: CASSHEGSANEKLFF.

This clonotype was counted ten times or more. The chain joins TRBV6-1 to TRBJ2-5; 11 nucleotides agree with TRBD2. Germline assignment: CDR1 MNHNS and CDR2 SASEGT. J was trimmed by 1 base and V by 7 bases; bases with no gene match: 5. This CDR3 contains 15 residues. Written as DNA, the CDR3 is TGTGCCAGCAAGGTGGGACTAGCGGTCCAAGAGACCCAGTACTTC. Translated: CASKVGLAVQETQYF.

This chain joins TRBV20-1 and TRBJ2-7; 11 bases fit TRBD2. The CDR3 contains 15 residues. V shed 1 base and J 2 bases; nucleotides not matched to a gene: 4. Germline V gene lookup returns CDR1 DFQATT and CDR2 SNEGSKA (reference sequence). The CDR3 loop reads CSARGVAGGPYEQYF. CDR3 bases: TGCAGTGCTAGAGGGGTAGCGGGAGGGCCCTACGAGCAGTACTTC.

This clonotype was counted many times. This chain connects TRBV6-1 to TRBJ1-1, with D hard to call. In germline, CDR1 is MNHNS, CDR2 SASEGT. The germline V and J ends were trimmed by 6 bases and 1 base, with 9 bases remaining between them. The length of the CDR3 is 13 residues. CDR3 nucleotide sequence: TGTGCCAGCAGGCTTGAGGGGAACACTGAAGCTTTCTTT. The encoded protein is CASRLEGNTEAFF.

The gene calls are TRBV3-1 and TRBJ1-1, with 7 bases fitting TRBD1. Unmatched junction bases numbered 13, after V lost 1 base and J lost 5 bases. This CDR3 region has 17 residues. From germline, CDR1 is LGHDT and CDR2 YNNKEL (reference sequence). This CDR3 reads CASSQVVLSGRGTEAFF. The DNA of the CDR3 is TGTGCCAGCAGCCAAGTTGTTTTGTCAGGCAGGGGGACTGAAGCTTTCTTT.

V is TRBV9 and J is TRBJ1-2, with 7 bases lining up with TRBD1. V was pared by 0 bases and J by 2 bases, with 4 bases of the junction left unmatched. This CDR3 comprises 15 residues. Germline CDR1 and CDR2: SGDLS and YYNGEE. The CDR3, as DNA: TGTGCCAGCAGCGTAGATGGGACAGTGAACTATGGCTACACCTTC. Amino acids: CASSVDGTVNYGYTF.

The table lists this clonotype with many counts. The chain has TRBV27 and TRBJ2-7; D may be TRBD2 (6 bases). This CDR3 has 14 amino acids. V lost 5 bases and J lost 4, with 15 bases in between. The germline CDR1 and CDR2 sequences are MNHEY and SMNVEV (reference sequence). The CDR3 coding sequence is TGTGCCAGCAGTGCTGTCAACCGGGGGTACGAGCAGTACTTC. As protein: CASSAVNRGYEQYF.

The chain has TRBV7-2 and TRBJ1-1; maybe TRBD1 (5 bases). Trimming took off 3 bases at V and 11 bases at J, with 19 bases between the two ends. The CDR3 contains 14 residues. Germline V gene data show CDR1 as SGHTA and CDR2 as FQGNSA. CDR3 coding DNA: TGTGCCAGCAGCTTTACCACCGGGCAGGGACCGGCTTTCTTT. It translates to CASSFTTGQGPAFF.

This clonotype came up many times. This sequence joins TRBV2 and TRBJ1-2, with TRBD1 as a possible D gene (5 bases). The CDR3 is 13 amino acids. The V gene's germline CDR1 is SNHLY and CDR2 FYNNEI. V shed 7 bases and J shed 4 bases, with 13 bases lying between them. Written as DNA, the CDR3 is TGTGCCAGCATGGGGGACGGGGCCTATGGCTACACCTTC. Translating it yields CASMGDGAYGYTF.

The chain joins TRBV7-9 to TRBJ2-1, with 9 bases that match TRBD1. Germline CDR1 reads SEHNR; CDR2 reads FQNEAQ (reference sequence). This CDR3 region has 15 residues. V lost 4 bases and J lost 7; bases outside the gene matches: 8. The CDR3 loop is CASSSGTGSGNEQFF. The CDR3 bases are TGTGCCAGCAGCTCCGGGACAGGGTCAGGGAATGAGCAGTTCTTC.

CDR3 sequence reads: CASSRSAGPGGEKLFF. The CDR3 DNA reads TGTGCCAGCAGCCGCTCGGCGGGGCCGGGGGGTGAAAAACTGTTTTTT. The rearrangement links TRBV7-9 to TRBJ1-4; D perhaps matches TRBD1 (5 bases). V lost 5 bases to trimming and J lost 7 bases, with 20 bases between them. The germline CDR1 and CDR2 sequences are SEHNR and FQNEAQ (reference sequence). CDR3 size: 16 residues. The variable domain in full, completed from reference TRBV7-9 and TRBJ1-4, reads DTGVSQNPRHKITKRGQNVTFRCDPISEHNRLYWYRQTLGQGPEFLTYFQNEAQLEKSRLLSDRFSAERPKGSFSTLEIQRTEQGDSAMYLCASSRSAGPGGEKLFFGSGTQLSVL.

This clonotype was recorded at least ten times. The chain links TRBV12-3 or TRBV12-4 to TRBJ2-4; 9 bases are a match to TRBD1. The CDR3 contains 16 residues. V lost 5 bases to trimming and J lost 8 bases; unmatched junction nucleotides: 13. The CDR3 DNA reads as TGTGCCAGCAGTATATACAGGGGGCGGGACGTATACATTCAGTACTTC. The encoded protein is CASSIYRGRDVYIQYF.

CDR3 residues: CASGLDPGTEAFF. CDR3 coding DNA: TGCGCCAGCGGTCTTGACCCGGGCACTGAAGCTTTCTTT. The J gene is TRBJ1-1, the V gene TRBV5-1; D call uncertain. Trimming took off 7 bases at V and 4 bases at J, with 14 bases between the two ends. The CDR3 has 13 amino acids. Germline CDR1 reads SGHRS; CDR2 reads YFSETQ.

The chain combines TRBV27 with TRBJ2-7, with 8 bases fitting TRBD2. Germline CDR1 reads MNHEY; CDR2 reads SMNVEV (reference sequence). The CDR3 contains 16 residues. Unmatched junction bases numbered 15, after V lost 4 bases and J lost 7 bases. The CDR3 is CASSSQRTGGGGEQYF. CDR3 in DNA: TGTGCCAGCAGTTCTCAGCGGACGGGAGGGGGTGGGGAGCAGTACTTC.

Concerning this clonotype: A much larger clone differs by one base, so this may be a read error. The chain joins TRBV28 to TRBJ1-2; D perhaps matches TRBD1 (6 bases). Trimming took off 4 bases at V and 12 bases at J, with 21 bases between the two ends. Germline V gives CDR1 MDHEN, CDR2 SYDVKM. The CDR3 loop spans 14 amino acids. The CDR3 sequence: CASSSSPGASGHTF. The CDR3 nucleotides are TGTGCCAGCAGTTCCTCGCCAGGGGCTAGCGGCCACACCTTC.

This clonotype was found many times. This chain joins TRBV20-1 and TRBJ2-7; D remains unclear. Germline CDR1 DFQATT, CDR2 SNEGSKA (reference sequence). V was shortened by 5 bases and J by 3 bases, with 11 bases between the two germline ends. CDR3 size: 12 residues. CDR3 nucleotide sequence: TGCAGTGCTTTCAGTACCCTCTACGAGCAGTACTTC. Its protein is CSAFSTLYEQYF.

This clonotype has more than one count but fewer than ten. V is TRBV2 and J is TRBJ1-1; 7 positions agree with TRBD1. J lost 5 bases, V lost 6 bases, and 6 bases had no gene match. This CDR3 has 13 amino acids. Germline CDR1 and CDR2: SNHLY and FYNNEI. The CDR3 DNA reads TGTGCCAGCAGGCGACAGGGATTTACTGAAGCTTTCTTT. This translates into CASRRQGFTEAFF.

This chain joins TRBV5-6 and TRBJ2-7; weak D call: TRBD2 (6 bases). Trimming took off 0 bases at V and 2 bases at J, with 18 bases between the two ends. This CDR3 is built from 17 residues. Germline CDR1 reads SGHDT; CDR2 reads YYEEEE. The DNA of the CDR3 is TGTGCCAGCAGCTTGGGGGGGACTCCCTCCCTTCCCTACGAGCAGTACTTC. It is translated as CASSLGGTPSLPYEQYF.

The chain combines TRBV5-4 with TRBJ1-1; no definite D call. This CDR3 has 16 residues. Germline V gene lookup returns CDR1 SGHNT and CDR2 YYREEE (reference sequence). The V end lost 0 bases, the J end lost 2 bases, and 14 bases lay between the germline ends. As DNA, the CDR3 is TGTGCCAGCAGCTTGGCGGCTGGCAGGCTTAACACTGAAGCTTTCTTT. The encoded protein is CASSLAAGRLNTEAFF. Using reference TRBV5-4 and TRBJ1-1 for the parts outside the CDR3, the full variable domain is ETGVTQSPTHLIKTRGQQVTLRCSSQSGHNTVSWYQQALGQGPQFIFQYYREEENGRGNFPPRFSGLQFPNYSSELNVNALELDDSALYLCASSLAAGRLNTEAFFGQGTRLTVV.

The J gene is TRBJ2-1, the V gene TRBV5-1; unclear D gene. The ends were cut back, 0 bases at V and 7 bases at J, with 14 bases in the middle. Germline assignment: CDR1 SGHRS and CDR2 YFSETQ. This CDR3 has 15 amino acids. CDR3 amino acids: CASSLAPPEVNEQFF. The CDR3, as DNA: TGCGCCAGCAGCTTGGCCCCGCCCGAGGTGAATGAGCAGTTCTTC.

This chain connects TRBV4-2 to TRBJ2-7, with TRBD2 matching over 7 bases. The ends lost 4 bases at V and 7 bases at J; junction bases unmatched: 16. This CDR3 spans 16 amino acids. Germline V gene sequence: CDR1 LGHNA, CDR2 YNFKEQ. The CDR3, as DNA: TGTGCCAGCAGCCGCGAGCAGGCGGGAGTCGGGCGTGAGCAGTACTTC. Residues: CASSREQAGVGREQYF.

The gene calls are TRBV6-2 or TRBV6-3 and TRBJ1-1; the D gene is possibly TRBD1 (6 bases). The CDR3 is 15 residues long. V lost 5 bases, J lost 4 bases, and 17 bases lay in between. Germline V lookup: CDR1 MNHEY, CDR2 SVGEGT. CDR3: CASSGVQGKGTEAFF. The CDR3 DNA is TGTGCCAGCAGTGGAGTACAGGGCAAGGGCACTGAAGCTTTCTTT.

A few counts support this clonotype. The CDR3 coding sequence is TGTGCCAGCAGTCCCCGGGGACAGATGAACACTGAAGCTTTCTTT. The encoded protein is CASSPRGQMNTEAFF. The chain has TRBV12-3 or TRBV12-4 and TRBJ1-1, with 7 nucleotides matching TRBD1. V lost 5 bases, J lost 0 bases, and 6 bases stayed unmatched. This CDR3 has 15 amino acids.